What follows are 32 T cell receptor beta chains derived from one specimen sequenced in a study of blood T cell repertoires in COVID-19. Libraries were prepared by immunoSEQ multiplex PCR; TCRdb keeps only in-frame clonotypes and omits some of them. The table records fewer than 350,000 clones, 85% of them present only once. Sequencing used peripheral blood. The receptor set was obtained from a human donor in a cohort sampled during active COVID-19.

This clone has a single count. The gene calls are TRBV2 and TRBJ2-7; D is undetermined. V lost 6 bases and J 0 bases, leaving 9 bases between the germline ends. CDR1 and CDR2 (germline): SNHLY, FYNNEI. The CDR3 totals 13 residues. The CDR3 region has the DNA TGTGCCAGCAGGACTCGACGCTCCTACGAGCAGTACTTC. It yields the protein CASRTRRSYEQYF. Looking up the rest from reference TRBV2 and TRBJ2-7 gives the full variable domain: EPEVTQTPSHQVTQMGQEVILRCVPISNHLYFYWYRQILGQKVEFLVSFYNNEISEKSEIFDDQFSVERPDGSNFTLKIRSTKLEDSAMYFCASRTRRSYEQYFGPGTRLTVT.

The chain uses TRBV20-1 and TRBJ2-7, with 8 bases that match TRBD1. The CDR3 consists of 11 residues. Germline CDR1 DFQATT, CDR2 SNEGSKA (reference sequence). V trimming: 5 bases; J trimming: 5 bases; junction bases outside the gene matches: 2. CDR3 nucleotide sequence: TGCAGTGCTGGACAGGGACACGAGCAGTACTTC. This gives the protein CSAGQGHEQYF.

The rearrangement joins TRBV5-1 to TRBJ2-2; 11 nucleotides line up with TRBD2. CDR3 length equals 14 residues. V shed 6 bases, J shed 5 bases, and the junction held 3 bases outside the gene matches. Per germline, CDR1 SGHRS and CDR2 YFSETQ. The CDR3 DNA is TGCGCCAGCACCGGGACTAGCGGAACCGGGGAGCTGTTTTTT. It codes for CASTGTSGTGELFF.

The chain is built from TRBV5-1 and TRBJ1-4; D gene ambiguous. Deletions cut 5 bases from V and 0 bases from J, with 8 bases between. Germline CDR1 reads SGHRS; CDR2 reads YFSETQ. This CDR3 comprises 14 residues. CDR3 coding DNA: TGCGCCAGCAGGCCCCGGTCAACTAATGAAAAACTGTTTTTT. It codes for CASRPRSTNEKLFF.

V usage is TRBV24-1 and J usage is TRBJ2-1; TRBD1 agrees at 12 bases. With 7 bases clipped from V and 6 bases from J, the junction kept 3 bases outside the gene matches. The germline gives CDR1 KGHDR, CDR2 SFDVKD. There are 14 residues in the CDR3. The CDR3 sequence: CATRGTGGSNEQFF. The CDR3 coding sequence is TGTGCCACCAGAGGGACAGGGGGCAGCAATGAGCAGTTCTTC.

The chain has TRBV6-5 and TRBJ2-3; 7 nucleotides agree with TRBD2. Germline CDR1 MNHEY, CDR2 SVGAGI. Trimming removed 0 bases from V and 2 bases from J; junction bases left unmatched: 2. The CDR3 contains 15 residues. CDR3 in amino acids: CASSYSGTTTDTQYF. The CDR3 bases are TGTGCCAGCAGTTACTCAGGGACTACCACAGATACGCAGTATTTT.

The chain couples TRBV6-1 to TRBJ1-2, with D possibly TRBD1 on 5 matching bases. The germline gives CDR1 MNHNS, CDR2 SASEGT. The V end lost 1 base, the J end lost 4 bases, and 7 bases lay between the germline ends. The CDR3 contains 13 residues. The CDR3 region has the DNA TGTGCCAGCAGTGAAGGGGGCAGCTATGGCTACACCTTC. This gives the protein CASSEGGSYGYTF.

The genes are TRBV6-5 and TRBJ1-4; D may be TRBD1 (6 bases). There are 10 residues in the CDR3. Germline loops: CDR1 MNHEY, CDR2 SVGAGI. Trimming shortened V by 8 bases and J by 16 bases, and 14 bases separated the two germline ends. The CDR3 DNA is TGTGCCAGCGGCGACAGGCCCCGGTTTTTT. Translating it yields CASGDRPRFF.

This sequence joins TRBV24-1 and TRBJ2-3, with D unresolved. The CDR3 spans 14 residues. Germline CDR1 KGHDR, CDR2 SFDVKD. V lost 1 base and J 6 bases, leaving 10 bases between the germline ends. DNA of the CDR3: TGTGCCACCAGTGATTTTAGTCCCTATGATACGCAGTATTTT. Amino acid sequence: CATSDFSPYDTQYF.

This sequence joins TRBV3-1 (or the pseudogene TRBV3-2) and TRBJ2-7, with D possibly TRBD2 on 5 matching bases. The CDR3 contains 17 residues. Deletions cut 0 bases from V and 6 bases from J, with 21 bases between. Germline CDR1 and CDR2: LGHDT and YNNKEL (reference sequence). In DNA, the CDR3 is TGTGCCAGCAGCCAAGATCGATACACCGGGGATTCTTTCGAGCAGTACTTC. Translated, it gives CASSQDRYTGDSFEQYF.

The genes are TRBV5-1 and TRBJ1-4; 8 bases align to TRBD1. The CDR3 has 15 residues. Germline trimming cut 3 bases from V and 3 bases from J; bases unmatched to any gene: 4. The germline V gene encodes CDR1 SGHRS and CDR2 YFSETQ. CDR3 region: CASSSDRGANEKLFF. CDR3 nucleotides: TGCGCCAGCAGCTCCGACAGGGGAGCTAATGAAAAACTGTTTTTT.

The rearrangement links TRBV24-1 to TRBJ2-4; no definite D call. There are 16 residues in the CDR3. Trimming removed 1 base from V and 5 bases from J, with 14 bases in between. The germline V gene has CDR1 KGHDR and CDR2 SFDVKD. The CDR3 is CATSDLDSRGENIQYF. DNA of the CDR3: TGTGCCACCAGTGATTTAGACTCCCGAGGAGAAAACATTCAGTACTTC.

Here the CDR3 DNA reads TGTGCCAGCAGCTTAGTTGGCAGGGGGCAAAATCGCAATGAGCAGTTCTTC. Translated: CASSLVGRGQNRNEQFF. This chain uses TRBV7-8 with TRBJ2-1; 8 nucleotides line up with TRBD1. Germline V gene sequence: CDR1 SGHVS, CDR2 FQNEAQ. The CDR3 contains 17 residues. The ends lost 1 base at V and 6 bases at J; junction bases unmatched: 11.

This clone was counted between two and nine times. The CDR3 is CSASKEGYEQYF. For the CDR3, the DNA is TGCAGTGCTAGTAAGGAGGGCTACGAGCAGTACTTC. The V and J genes are TRBV20-1 and TRBJ2-7; maybe TRBD2 (6 bases). Between the trimmed V and J ends, which lost 3 bases and 3 bases, there was a span of 9 bases. The CDR3 runs 12 residues. In germline, CDR1 is DFQATT, CDR2 SNEGSKA (reference sequence).

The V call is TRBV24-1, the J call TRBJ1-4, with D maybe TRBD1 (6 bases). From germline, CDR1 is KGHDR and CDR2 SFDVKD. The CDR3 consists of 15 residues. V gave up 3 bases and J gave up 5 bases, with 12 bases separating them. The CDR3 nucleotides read TGTGCCACCAGTGATCAAACAACAGGGAATGAAAAACTGTTTTTT. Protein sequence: CATSDQTTGNEKLFF.

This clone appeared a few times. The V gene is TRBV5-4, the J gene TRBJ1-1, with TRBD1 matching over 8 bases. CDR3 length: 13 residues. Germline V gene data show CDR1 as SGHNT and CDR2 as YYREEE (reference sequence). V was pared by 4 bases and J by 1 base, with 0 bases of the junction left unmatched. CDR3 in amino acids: CASSGQGNTEAFF. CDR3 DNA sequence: TGTGCCAGCAGCGGACAGGGGAACACTGAAGCTTTCTTT. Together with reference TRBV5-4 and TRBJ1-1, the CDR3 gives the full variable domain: ETGVTQSPTHLIKTRGQQVTLRCSSQSGHNTVSWYQQALGQGPQFIFQYYREEENGRGNFPPRFSGLQFPNYSSELNVNALELDDSALYLCASSGQGNTEAFFGQGTRLTVV.

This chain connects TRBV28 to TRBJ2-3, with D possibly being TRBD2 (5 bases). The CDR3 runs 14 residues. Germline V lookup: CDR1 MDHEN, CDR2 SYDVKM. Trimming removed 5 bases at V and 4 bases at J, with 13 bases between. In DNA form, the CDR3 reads TGTGCCAGCAGTGCTACTAGAGGTGCAGATACGCAGTATTTT. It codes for CASSATRGADTQYF. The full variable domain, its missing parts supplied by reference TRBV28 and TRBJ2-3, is DVKVTQSSRYLVKRTGEKVFLECVQDMDHENMFWYRQDPGLGLRLIYFSYDVKMKEKGDIPEGYSVSREKKERFSLILESASTNQTSMYLCASSATRGADTQYFGPGTRLTVL.

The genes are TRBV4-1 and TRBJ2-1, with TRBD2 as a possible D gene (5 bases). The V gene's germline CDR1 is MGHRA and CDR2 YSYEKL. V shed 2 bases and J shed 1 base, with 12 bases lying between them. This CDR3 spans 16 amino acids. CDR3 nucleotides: TGCGCCAGCAGCCAAAGGCGCGAGGGTTCCTACAATGAGCAGTTCTTC. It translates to CASSQRREGSYNEQFF.

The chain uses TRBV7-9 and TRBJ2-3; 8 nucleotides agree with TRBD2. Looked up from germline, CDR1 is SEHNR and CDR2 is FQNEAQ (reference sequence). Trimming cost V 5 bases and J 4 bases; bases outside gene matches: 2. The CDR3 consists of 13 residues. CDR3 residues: CASSGTSADTQYF. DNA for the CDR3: TGTGCCAGCAGCGGGACTAGTGCAGATACGCAGTATTTT.

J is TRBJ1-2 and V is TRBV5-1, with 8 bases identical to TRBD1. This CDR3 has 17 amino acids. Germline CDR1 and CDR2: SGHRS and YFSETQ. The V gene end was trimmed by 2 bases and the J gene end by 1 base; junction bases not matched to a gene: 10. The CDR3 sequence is CASSLGSGQGNNYGYTF. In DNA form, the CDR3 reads TGCGCCAGCAGCTTAGGAAGTGGACAGGGAAATAACTATGGCTACACCTTC.

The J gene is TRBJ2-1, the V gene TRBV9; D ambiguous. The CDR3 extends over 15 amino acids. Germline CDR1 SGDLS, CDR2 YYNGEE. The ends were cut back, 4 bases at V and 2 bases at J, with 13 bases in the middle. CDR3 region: CASSRRVSPYNEQFF. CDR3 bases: TGTGCCAGCAGCCGCCGGGTCTCTCCCTACAATGAGCAGTTCTTC. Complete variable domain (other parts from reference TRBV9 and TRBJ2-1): DSGVTQTPKHLITATGQRVTLRCSPRSGDLSVYWYQQSLDQGLQFLIQYYNGEERAKGNILERFSAQQFPDLHSELNLSSLELGDSALYFCASSRRVSPYNEQFFGPGTRLTVL.

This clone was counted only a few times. In DNA form, the CDR3 reads TGTGCCAGCATTCCCCCAGGGGGGCGTATGGATACGCAGTATTTT. Protein: CASIPPGGRMDTQYF. This chain uses TRBV5-4 with TRBJ2-3; TRBD1 might be the D (7 bases). Between the trimmed V and J ends, which lost 6 bases and 6 bases, there was a span of 20 bases. CDR3 length: 15 residues. Germline values: CDR1 SGHNT, CDR2 YYREEE (reference sequence).

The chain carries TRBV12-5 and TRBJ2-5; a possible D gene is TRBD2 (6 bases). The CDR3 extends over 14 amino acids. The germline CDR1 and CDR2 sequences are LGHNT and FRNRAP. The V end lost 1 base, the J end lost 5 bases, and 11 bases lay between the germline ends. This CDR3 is CASGLGRGFETQYF. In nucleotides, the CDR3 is TGTGCTAGTGGTTTGGGGAGGGGATTTGAGACCCAGTACTTC. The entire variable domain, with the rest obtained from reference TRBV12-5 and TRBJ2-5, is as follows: DARVTQTPRHKVTEMGQEVTMRCQPILGHNTVFWYRQTMMQGLELLAYFRNRAPLDDSGMPKDRFSAEMPDATLATLKIQPSEPRDSAVYFCASGLGRGFETQYFGPGTRLLVL.

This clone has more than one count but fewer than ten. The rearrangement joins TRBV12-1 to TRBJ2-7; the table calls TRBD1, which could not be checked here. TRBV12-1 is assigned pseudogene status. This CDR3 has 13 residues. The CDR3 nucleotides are TGTGCCAGCAGCCTCGGCGACAGGGACGAGCAGTACTTC. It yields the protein CASSLGDRDEQYF.

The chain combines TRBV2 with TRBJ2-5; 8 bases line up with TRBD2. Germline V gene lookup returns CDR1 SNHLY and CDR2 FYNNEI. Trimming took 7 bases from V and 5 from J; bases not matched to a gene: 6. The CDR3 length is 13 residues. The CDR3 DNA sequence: TGTGCCAGCAATAAGGGACTAGAGGAGACCCAGTACTTC. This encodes CASNKGLEETQYF. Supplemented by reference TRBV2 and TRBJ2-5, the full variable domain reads EPEVTQTPSHQVTQMGQEVILRCVPISNHLYFYWYRQILGQKVEFLVSFYNNEISEKSEIFDDQFSVERPDGSNFTLKIRSTKLEDSAMYFCASNKGLEETQYFGPGTRLLVL.

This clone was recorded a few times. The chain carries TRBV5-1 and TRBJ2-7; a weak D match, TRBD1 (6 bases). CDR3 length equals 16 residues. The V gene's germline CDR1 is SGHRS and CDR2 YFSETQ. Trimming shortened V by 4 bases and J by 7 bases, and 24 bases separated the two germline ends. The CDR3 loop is CASSQHLAGDLWEQYF. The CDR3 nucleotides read TGCGCCAGCAGCCAGCACCTGGCAGGGGACCTGTGGGAGCAGTACTTC.

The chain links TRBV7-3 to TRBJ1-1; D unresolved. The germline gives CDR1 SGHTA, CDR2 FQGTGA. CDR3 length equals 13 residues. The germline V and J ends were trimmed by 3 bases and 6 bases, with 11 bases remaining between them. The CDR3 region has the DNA TGTGCCAGCAGCTTTGAGAAAACCGCTGAAGCTTTCTTT. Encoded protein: CASSFEKTAEAFF.

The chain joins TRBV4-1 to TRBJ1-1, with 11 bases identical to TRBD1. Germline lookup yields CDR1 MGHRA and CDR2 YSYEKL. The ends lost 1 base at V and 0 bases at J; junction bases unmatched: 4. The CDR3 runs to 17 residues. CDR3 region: CASSQARTGGMNTEAFF. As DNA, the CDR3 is TGCGCCAGCAGCCAAGCGAGGACAGGGGGCATGAACACTGAAGCTTTCTTT.

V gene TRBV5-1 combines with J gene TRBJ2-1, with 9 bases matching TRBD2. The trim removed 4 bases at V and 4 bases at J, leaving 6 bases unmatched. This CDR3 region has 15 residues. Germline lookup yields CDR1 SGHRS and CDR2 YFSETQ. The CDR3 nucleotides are TGCGCCAGCAGCCGAGCGGGGGGCTTTTACAATGAGCAGTTCTTC. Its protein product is CASSRAGGFYNEQFF. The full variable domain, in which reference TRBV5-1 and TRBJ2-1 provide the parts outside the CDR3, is KAGVTQTPRYLIKTRGQQVTLSCSPISGHRSVSWYQQTPGQGLQFLFEYFSETQRNKGNFPGRFSGRQFSNSRSEMNVSTLELGDSALYLCASSRAGGFYNEQFFGPGTRLTVL.

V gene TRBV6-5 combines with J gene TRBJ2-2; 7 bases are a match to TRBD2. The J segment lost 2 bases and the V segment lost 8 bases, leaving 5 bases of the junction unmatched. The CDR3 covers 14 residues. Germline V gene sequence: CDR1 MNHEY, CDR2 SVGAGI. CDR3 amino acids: CASSWDYNTGELFF. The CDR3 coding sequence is TGTGCCAGCTCATGGGACTACAACACCGGGGAGCTGTTTTTT.

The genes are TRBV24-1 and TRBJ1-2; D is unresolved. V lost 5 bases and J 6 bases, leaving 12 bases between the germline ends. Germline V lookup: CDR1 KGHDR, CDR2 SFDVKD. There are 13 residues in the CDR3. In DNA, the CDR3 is TGTGCCACCAGTGTGGAGGGATCGGATGGCTACACCTTC. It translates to CATSVEGSDGYTF.

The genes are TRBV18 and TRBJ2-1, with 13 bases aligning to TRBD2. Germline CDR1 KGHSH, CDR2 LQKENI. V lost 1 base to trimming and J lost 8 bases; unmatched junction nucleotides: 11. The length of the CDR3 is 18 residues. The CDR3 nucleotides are TGTGCCAGCTCACCACAACTAGCGGGGGGGCCAGATATGGATGAGCAGTTCTTC. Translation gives CASSPQLAGGPDMDEQFF.